The source of this T cell receptor (beta chain) is a study of CXCR3-negative and CXCR3-positive naive CD8 T cells. Researchers prepared the TRB cDNA libraries using 5' RACE with UMI labels. TCRdb reprocessed the 5' RACE reads, with one entry per CDR3 protein and no DNA. The record lists over 70,000 distinct CDR3 sequences, of which the ten most abundant hold around 1.8%. The material sequenced was naive CXCR3- CD8+ T cells from blood. Subset denoted: CD45RO-CCR7+CD27+CD95- naive CD8+ T cells lacking CXCR3 (TNR3-). The source of this sequence is a human donor in good health. Some clones in this sample may be carry-over from other donors' samples.

CDR3 residues: CASSQAVSSYEQYF. This chain links TRBV7-3 with TRBJ2-7; TCRdb selects TRBD2, and the lack of DNA leaves this call unchecked. CDR1 and CDR2 (germline): SGHTA, FQGTGA. The CDR3 runs 14 residues. The entire variable domain, with the rest obtained from reference TRBV7-3 and TRBJ2-7, is as follows: GAGVSQTPSNKVTEKGKYVELRCDPISGHTALYWYRQSLGQGPEFLIYFQGTGAADDSGLPNDRFFAVRPEGSVSTLKIQRTERGDSAVYLCASSQAVSSYEQYFGPGTRLTVT.